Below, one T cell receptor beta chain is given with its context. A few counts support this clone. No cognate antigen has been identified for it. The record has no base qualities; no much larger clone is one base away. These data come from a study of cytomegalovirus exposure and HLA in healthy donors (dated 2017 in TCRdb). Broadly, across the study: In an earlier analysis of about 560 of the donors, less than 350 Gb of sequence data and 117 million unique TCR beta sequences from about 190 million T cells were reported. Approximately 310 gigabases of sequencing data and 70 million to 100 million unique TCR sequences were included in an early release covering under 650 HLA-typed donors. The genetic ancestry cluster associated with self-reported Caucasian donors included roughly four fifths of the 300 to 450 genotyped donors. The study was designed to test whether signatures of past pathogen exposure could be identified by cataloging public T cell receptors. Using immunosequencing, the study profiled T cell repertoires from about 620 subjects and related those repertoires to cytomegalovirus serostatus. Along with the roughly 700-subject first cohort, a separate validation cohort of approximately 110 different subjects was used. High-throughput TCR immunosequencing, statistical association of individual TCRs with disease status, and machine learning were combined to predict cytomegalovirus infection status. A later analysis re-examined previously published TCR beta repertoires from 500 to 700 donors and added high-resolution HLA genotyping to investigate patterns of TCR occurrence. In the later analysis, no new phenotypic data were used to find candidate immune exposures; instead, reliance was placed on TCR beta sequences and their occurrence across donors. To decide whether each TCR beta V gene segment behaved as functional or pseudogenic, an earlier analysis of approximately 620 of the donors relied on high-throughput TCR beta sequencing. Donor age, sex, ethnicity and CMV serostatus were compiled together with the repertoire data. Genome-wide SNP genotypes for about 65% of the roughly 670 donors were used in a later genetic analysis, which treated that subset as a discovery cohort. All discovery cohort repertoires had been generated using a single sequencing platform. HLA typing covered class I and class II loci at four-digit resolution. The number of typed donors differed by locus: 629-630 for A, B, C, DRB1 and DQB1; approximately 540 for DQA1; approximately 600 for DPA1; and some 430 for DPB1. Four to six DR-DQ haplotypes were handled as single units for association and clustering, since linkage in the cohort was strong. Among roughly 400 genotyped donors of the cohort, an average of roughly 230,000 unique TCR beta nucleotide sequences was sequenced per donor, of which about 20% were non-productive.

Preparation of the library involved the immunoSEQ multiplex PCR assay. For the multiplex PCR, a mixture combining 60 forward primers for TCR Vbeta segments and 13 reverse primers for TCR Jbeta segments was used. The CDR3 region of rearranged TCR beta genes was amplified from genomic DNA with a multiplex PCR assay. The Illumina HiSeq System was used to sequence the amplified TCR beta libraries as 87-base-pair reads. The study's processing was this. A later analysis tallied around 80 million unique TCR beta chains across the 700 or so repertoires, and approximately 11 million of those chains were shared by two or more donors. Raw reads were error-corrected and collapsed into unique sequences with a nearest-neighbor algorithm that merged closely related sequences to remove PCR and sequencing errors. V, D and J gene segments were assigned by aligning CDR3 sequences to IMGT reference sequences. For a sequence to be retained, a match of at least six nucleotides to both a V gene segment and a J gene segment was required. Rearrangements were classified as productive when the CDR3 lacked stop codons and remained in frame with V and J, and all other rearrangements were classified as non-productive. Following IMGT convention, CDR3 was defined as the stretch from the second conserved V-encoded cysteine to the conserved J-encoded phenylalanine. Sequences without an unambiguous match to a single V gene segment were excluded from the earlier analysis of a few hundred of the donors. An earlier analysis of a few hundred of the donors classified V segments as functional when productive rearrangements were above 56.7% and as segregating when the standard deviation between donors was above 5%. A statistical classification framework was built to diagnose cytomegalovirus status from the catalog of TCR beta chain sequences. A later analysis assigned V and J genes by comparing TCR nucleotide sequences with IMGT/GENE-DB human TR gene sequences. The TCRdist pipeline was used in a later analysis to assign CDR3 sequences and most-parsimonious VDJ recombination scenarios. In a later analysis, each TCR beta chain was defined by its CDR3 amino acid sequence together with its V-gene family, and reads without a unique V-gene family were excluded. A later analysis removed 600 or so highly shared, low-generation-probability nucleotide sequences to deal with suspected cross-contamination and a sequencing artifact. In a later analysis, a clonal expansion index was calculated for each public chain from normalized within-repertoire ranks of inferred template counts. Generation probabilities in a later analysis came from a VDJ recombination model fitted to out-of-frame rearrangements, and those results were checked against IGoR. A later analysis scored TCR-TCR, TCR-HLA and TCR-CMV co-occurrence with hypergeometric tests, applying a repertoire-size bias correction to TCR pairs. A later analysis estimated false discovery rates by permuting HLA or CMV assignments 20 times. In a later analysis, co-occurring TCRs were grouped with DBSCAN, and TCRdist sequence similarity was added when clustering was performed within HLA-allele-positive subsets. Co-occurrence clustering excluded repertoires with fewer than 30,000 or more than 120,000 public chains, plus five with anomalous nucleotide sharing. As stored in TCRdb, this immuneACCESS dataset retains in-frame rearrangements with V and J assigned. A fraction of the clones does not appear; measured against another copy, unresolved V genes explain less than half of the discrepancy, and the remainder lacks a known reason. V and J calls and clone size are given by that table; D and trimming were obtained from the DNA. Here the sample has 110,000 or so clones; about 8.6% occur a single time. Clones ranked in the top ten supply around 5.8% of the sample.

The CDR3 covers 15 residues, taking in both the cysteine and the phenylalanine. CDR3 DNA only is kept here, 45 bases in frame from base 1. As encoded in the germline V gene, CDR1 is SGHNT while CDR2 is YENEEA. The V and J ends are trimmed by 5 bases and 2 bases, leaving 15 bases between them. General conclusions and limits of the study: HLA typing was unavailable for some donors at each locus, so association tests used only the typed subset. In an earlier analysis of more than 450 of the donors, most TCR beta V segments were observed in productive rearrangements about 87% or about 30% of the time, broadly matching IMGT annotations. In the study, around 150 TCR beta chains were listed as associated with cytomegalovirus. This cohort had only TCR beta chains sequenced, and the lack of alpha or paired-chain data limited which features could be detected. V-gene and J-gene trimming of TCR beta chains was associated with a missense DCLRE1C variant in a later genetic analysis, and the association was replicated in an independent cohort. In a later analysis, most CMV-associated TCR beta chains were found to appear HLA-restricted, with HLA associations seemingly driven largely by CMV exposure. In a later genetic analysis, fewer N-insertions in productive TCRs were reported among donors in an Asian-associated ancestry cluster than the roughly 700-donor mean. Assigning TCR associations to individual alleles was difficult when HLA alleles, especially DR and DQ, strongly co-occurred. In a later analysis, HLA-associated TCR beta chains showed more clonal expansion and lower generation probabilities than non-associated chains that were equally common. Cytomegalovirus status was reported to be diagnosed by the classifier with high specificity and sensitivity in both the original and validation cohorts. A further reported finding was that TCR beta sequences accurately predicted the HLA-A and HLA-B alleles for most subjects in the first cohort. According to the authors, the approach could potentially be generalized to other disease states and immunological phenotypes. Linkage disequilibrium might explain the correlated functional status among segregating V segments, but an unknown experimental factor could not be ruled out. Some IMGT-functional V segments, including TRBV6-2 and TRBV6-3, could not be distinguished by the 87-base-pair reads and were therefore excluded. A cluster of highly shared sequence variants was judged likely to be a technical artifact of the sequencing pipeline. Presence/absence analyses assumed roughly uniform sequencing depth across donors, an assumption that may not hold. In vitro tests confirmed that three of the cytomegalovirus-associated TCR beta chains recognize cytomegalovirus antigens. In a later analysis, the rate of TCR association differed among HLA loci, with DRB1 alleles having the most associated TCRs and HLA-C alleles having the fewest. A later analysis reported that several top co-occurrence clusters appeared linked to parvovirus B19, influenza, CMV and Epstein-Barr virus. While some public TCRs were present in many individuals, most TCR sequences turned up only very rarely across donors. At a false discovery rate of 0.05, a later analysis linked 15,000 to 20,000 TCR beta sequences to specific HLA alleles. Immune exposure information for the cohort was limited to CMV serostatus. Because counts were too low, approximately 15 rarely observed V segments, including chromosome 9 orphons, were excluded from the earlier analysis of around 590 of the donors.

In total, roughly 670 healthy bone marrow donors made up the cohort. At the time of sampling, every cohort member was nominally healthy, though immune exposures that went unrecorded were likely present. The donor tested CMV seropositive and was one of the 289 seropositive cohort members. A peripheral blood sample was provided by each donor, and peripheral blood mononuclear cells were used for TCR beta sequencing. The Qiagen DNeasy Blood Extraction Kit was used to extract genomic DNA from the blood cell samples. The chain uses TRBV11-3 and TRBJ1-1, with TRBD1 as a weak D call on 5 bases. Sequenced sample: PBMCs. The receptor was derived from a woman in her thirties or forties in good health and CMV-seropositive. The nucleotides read TGTGCCAGCAGCCTTGGAGGAGGGGCTAACACTGAAGCTTTCTTT. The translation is CASSLGGGANTEAFF.